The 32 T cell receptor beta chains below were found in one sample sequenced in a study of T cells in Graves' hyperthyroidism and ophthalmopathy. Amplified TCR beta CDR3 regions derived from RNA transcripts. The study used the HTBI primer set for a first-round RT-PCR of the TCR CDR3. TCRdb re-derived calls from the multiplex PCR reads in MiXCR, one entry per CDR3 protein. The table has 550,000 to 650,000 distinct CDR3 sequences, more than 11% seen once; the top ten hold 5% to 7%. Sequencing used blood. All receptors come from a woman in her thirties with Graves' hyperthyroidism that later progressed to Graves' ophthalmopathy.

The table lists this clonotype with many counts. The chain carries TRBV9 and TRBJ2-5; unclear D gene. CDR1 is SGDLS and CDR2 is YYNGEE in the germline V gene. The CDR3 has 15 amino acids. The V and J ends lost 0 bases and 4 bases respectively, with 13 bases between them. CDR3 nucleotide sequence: TGTGCCAGCAGCGTAGTGGCCGGTCTGGGAGAGACCCAGTACTTC. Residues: CASSVVAGLGETQYF.

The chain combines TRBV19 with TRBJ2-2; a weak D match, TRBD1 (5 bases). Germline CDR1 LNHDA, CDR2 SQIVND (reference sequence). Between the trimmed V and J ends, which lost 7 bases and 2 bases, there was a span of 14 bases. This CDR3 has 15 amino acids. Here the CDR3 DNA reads TGTGCCAGTAAAGGGGCAGGGTCTAACACCGGGGAGCTGTTTTTT. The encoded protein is CASKGAGSNTGELFF. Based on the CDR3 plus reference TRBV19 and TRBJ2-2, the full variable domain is DGGITQSPKYLFRKEGQNVTLSCEQNLNHDAMYWYRQDPGQGLRLIYYSQIVNDFQKGDIAEGYSVSREKKESFPLTVTSAQKNPTAFYLCASKGAGSNTGELFFGEGSRLTVL.

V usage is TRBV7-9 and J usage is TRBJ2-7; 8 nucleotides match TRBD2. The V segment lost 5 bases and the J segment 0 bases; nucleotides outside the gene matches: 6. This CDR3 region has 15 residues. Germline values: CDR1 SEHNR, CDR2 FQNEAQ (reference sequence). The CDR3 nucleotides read TGTGCCAGCAGCGGAACTAGCGGACACTCCTACGAGCAGTACTTC. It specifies CASSGTSGHSYEQYF.

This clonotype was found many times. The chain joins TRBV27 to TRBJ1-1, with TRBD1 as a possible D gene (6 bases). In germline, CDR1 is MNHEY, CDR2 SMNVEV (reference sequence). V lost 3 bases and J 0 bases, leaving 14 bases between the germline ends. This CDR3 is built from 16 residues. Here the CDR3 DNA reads TGTGCCAGCAGTTTTTGGGCAGGGGCTTTGAACACTGAAGCTTTCTTT. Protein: CASSFWAGALNTEAFF.

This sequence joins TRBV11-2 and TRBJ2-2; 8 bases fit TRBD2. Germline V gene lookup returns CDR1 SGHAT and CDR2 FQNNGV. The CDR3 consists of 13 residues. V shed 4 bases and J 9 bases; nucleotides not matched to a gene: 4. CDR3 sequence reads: CASSSDSGRELFF. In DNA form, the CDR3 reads TGTGCCAGCAGCTCAGATAGCGGGAGGGAGCTGTTTTTT.

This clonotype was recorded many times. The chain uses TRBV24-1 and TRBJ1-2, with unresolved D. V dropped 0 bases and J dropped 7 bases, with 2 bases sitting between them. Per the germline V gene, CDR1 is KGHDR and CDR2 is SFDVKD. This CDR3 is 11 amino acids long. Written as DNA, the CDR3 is TGTGCCACCAGTGATTTGCGTGGCTACACCTTC. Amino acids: CATSDLRGYTF.

The CDR3 spells CASTMVDSGSGELFF. In nucleotides, the CDR3 is TGTGCCAGCACTATGGTCGATAGCGGGAGTGGGGAGCTGTTTTTT. The rearrangement joins TRBV9 to TRBJ2-2; 9 positions agree with TRBD2. V lost 6 bases, J lost 8 bases, and 11 bases stayed unmatched. Germline CDR1 and CDR2: SGDLS and YYNGEE. This CDR3 region has 15 residues.

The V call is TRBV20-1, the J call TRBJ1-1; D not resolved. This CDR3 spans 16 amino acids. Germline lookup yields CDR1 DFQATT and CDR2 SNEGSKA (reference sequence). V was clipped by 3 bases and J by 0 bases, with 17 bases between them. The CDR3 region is CSARGREPQMNTEAFF. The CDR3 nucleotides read TGCAGTGCTAGGGGGAGGGAGCCGCAAATGAACACTGAAGCTTTCTTT.

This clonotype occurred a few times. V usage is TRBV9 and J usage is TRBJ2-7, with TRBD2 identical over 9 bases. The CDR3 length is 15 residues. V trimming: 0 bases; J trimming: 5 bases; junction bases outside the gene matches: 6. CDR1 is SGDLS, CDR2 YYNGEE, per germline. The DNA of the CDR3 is TGTGCCAGCAGCGTAGAGGGCGGGAGGGCCGACGAGCAGTACTTC. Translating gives CASSVEGGRADEQYF.

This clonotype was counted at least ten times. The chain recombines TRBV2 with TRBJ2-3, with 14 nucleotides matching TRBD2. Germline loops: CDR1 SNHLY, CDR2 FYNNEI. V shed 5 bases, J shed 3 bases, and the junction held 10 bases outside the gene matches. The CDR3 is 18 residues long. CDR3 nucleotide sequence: TGTGCCAGCAGTCACGGGACTAGCGGGAGCGGAGGGACAGATACGCAGTATTTT. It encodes CASSHGTSGSGGTDTQYF.

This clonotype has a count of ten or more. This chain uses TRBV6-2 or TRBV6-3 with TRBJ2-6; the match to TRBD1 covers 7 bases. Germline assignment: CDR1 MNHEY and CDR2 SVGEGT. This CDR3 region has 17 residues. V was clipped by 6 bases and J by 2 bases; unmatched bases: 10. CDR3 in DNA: TGTGCCAGCAGCCGCGGACAGGTCTCGCCTGGGGCCAACGTCCTGACTTTC. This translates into CASSRGQVSPGANVLTF.

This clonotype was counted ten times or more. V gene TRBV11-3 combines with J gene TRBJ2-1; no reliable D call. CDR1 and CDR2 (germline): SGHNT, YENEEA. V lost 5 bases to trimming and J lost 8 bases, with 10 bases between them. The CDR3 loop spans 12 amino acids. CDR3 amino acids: CASSPRVDEQFF. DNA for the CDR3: TGTGCCAGCAGCCCCCGAGTGGATGAGCAGTTCTTC.

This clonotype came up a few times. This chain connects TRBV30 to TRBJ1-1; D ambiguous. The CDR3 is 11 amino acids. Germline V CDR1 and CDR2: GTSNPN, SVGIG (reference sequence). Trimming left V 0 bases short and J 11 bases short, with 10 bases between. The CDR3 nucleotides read TGTGCCTGGAGTGTAAAGTCCGTGGCTTTCTTT. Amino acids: CAWSVKSVAFF.

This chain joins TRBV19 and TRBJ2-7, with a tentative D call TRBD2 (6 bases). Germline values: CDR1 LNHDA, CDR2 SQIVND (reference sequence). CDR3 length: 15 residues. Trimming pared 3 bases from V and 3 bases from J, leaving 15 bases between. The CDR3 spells CASSMTTGEGYEQYF. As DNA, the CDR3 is TGTGCCAGTAGTATGACGACGGGAGAAGGCTACGAGCAGTACTTC.

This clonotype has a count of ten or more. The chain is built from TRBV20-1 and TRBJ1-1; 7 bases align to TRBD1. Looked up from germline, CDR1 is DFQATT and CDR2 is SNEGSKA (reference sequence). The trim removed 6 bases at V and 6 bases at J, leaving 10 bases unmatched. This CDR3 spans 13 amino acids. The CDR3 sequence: CSASTAQGAEAFF. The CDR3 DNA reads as TGCAGTGCCTCTACAGCTCAGGGGGCTGAAGCTTTCTTT.

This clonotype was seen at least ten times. For the CDR3, the DNA is TGTGCCAGCAGTGGACCCTCAGATACGCAGTATTTT. Translating it yields CASSGPSDTQYF. This sequence joins TRBV12-3 or TRBV12-4 and TRBJ2-3; D is undetermined. Trimming took 5 bases from V and 4 from J, leaving 7 bases between them. The CDR3 is 12 residues long.

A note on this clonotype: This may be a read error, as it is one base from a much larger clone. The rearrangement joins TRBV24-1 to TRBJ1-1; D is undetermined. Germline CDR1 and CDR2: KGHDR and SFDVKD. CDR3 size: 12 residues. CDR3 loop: CTTSGGEAEAFF. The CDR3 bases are TGTACCACCAGTGGCGGGGAAGCAGAAGCTTTCTTT.

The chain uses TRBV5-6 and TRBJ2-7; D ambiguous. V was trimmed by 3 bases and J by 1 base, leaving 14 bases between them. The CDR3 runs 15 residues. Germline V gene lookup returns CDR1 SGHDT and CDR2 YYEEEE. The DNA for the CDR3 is TGTGCCAGCAGCTCCACGCCCAAAGTTTCCTACGAGCAGTACTTC. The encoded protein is CASSSTPKVSYEQYF.

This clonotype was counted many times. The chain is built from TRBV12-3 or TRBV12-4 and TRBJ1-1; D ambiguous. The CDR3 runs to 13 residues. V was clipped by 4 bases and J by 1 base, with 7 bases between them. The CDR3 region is CASSYTRNTEAFF. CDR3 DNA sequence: TGTGCCAGCAGTTACACTAGGAACACTGAAGCTTTCTTT.

CDR3 bases: TGTGCCAGCAGCTCCGGGTCTAGCGGGGGGGGGTATGAGCAGTTCTTC. This translates into CASSSGSSGGGYEQFF. The chain carries TRBV7-2 and TRBJ2-1; 12 nucleotides match TRBD2. Per germline, CDR1 SGHTA and CDR2 FQGNSA. With V trimmed by 4 bases and J by 8 bases, 9 bases remained unmatched. The CDR3 runs 16 residues.

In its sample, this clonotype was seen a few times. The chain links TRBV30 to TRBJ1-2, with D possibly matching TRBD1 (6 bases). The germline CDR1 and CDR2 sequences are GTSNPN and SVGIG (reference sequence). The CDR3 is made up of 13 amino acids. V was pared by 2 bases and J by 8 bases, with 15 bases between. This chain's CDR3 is CAWSPQGYEGYTF. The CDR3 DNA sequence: TGTGCCTGGAGTCCACAGGGTTATGAGGGCTACACCTTC.

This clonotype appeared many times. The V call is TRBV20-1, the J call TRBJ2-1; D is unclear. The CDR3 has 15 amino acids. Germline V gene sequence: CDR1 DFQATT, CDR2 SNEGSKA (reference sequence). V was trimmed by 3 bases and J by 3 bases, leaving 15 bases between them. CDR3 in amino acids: CSASVGSSFYNEQFF. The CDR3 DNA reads TGCAGTGCTAGTGTAGGGTCATCCTTCTACAATGAGCAGTTCTTC.

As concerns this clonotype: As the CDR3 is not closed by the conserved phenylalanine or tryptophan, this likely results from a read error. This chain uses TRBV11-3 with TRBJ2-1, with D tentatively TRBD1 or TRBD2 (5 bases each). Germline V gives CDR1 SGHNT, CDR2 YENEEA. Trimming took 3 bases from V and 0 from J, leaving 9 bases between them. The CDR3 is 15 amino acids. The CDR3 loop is CASSLSGSSYNEQFY. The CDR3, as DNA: TGTGCCAGCAGCTTGTCAGGGAGCTCCTACAATGAGCAGTTCTAC.

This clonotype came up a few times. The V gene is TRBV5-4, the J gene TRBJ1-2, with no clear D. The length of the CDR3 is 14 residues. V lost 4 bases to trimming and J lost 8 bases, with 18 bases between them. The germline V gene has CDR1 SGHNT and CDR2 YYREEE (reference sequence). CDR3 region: CASSGDKREGGYTF. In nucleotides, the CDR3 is TGTGCCAGCAGCGGTGACAAAAGGGAAGGGGGCTACACCTTC.

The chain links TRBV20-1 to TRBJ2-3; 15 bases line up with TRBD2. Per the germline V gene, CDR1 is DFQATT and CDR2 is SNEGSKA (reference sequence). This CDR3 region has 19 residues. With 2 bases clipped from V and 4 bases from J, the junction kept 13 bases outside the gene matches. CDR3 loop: CSARRFRQGLAGGADTQYF. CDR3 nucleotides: TGCAGTGCTAGAAGATTCCGACAAGGACTAGCGGGAGGGGCAGATACGCAGTATTTT.

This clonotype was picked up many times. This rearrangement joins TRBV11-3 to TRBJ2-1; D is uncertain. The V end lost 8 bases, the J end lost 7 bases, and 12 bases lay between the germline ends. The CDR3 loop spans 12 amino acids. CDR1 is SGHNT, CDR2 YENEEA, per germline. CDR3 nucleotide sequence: TGTGCCAGCGGGCCGGTGTGGAATGAGCAGTTCTTC. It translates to CASGPVWNEQFF.

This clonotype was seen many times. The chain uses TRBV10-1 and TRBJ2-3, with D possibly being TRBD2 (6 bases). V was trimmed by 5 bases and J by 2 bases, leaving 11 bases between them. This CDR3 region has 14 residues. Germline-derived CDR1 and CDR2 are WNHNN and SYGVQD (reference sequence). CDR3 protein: CASSSGLYTDTQYF. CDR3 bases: TGCGCCAGCAGTTCGGGACTTTACACAGATACGCAGTATTTT.

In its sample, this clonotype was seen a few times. The CDR3 loop is CAWSVTTSGANVLTF. The CDR3 DNA is TGTGCCTGGAGTGTCACCACTTCTGGGGCCAACGTCCTGACTTTC. V and J are TRBV30 and TRBJ2-6; D gene ambiguous. Between the trimmed V and J ends, which lost 0 bases and 1 base, there was a span of 7 bases. The CDR3 covers 15 residues. Germline V gene sequence: CDR1 GTSNPN, CDR2 SVGIG (reference sequence).

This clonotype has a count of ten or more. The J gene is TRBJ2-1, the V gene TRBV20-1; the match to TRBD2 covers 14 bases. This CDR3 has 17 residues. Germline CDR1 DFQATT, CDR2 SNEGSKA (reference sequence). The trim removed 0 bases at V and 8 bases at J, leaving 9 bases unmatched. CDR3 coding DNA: TGCAGTGCTAGAGACGGGACTAGCGGGAGCACCTTGCATGAGCAGTTCTTC. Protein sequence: CSARDGTSGSTLHEQFF.

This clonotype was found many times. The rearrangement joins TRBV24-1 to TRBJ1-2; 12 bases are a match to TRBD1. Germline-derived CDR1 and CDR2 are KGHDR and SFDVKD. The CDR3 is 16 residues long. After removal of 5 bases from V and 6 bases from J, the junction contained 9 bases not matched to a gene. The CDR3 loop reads CATSGTRDRGPDGYTF. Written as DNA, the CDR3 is TGTGCCACCAGTGGAACCCGGGACAGGGGGCCGGATGGCTACACCTTC.

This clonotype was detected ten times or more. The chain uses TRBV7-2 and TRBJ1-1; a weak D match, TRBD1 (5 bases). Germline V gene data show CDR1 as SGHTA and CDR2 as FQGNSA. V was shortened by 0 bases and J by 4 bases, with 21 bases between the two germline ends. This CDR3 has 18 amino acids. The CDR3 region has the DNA TGTGCCAGCAGCTTAGCATATGGAGGGGAGACGGAGGGCACTGAAGCTTTCTTT. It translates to CASSLAYGGETEGTEAFF.

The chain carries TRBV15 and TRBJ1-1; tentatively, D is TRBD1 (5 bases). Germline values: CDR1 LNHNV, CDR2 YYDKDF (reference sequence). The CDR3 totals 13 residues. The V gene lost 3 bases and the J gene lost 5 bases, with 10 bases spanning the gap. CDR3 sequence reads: CATSRGGVTEAFF. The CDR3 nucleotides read TGTGCCACCAGCAGGGGAGGGGTAACTGAAGCTTTCTTT.